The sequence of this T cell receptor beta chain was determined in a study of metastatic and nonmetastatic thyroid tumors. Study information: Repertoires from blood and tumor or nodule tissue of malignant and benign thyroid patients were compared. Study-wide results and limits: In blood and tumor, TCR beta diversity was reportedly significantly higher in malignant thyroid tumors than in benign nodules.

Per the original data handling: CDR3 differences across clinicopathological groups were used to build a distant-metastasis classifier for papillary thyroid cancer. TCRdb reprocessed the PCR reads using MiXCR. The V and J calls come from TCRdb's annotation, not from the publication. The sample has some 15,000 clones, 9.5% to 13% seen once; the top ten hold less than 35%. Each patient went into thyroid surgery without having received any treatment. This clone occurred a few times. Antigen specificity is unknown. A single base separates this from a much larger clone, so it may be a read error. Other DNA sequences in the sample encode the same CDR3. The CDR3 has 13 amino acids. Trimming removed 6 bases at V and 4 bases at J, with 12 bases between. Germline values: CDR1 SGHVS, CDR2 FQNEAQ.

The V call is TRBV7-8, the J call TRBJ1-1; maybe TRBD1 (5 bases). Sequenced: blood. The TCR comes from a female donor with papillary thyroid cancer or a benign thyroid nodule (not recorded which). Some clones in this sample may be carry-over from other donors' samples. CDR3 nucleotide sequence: TGTGCCAGCAGTTTAACCCAGGGCACTGAAGCTTTCTTT. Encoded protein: CASSLTQGTEAFF.